This record concerns one TCR beta chain sequence. Its antigen is currently unknown. This CDR3 comprises 16 residues. Losses at the gene ends were 3 bases for V and 1 base for J; bases not matched to a gene: 7. Germline CDR1 LGHNA, CDR2 YNFKEQ. For the second PCR, which ran for 7 to 11 cycles, a sample-barcoded 5' primer and a J-beta primer mix were used. Each of the cDNA molecules was tagged by a template-switch adaptor with 12 random nucleotides. TCRdb re-called the 5' RACE reads through MiXCR, storing one row per CDR3 protein. The sample consists of over 1.5 million distinct CDR3 sequences, about 50% of them appearing once. Donors ranged from about 6 to 90 years old and were healthy Caucasians in Russia. Isolating PBMCs gave at least 6.5 million of these cells per sample. This entry comes from a study of blood T cells in healthy people across ages. General observations from the study: Nothing was known about donor CMV status, and this possibly confounded expanded clonotype changes.

This clonotype was obtained from a woman aged 40-49 years in good health. The rearrangement joins TRBV4-2 to TRBJ2-7; TRBD1 matches at 9 bases. The material sequenced was blood. Here the CDR3 DNA reads TGTGCCAGCAGCCACCTCGGGACAGGGTCTTCCTACGAGCAGTACTTC. It is translated as CASSHLGTGSSYEQYF.